There are many counts of the clone carrying this TCR beta chain. Its antigen is undetermined. Beta-chain TCR CDR3 regions were amplified from RNA transcripts. HTBI primers primed a first-round RT-PCR, and a second-round multiplex PCR followed. TCRdb reanalysed the multiplex PCR reads using MiXCR and keeps one entry per CDR3 protein. The data show 580,000 or so distinct CDR3 sequences, with roughly 40% seen just once and about 4% held by the top ten. This sample is drawn from a study of Graves' ophthalmopathy and Graves' hyperthyroidism. Study summary: Hyperthyroidism showing no ophthalmopathy within 18 months of follow-up was stable. Findings of the study overall: Ophthalmopathy progression cases were predicted by the model with roughly 64% sensitivity and 72% to 80% specificity.

Germline V CDR1 and CDR2: MGHDK, SYGVNS. V shed 4 bases and J 5 bases; nucleotides not matched to a gene: 10. The CDR3 runs to 15 residues. Only newly diagnosed hyperthyroidism patients aged 18 to 65, with under 2 months' duration, were enrolled. The receptor comes from an adult man with Graves' hyperthyroidism. Sequenced input: peripheral blood or thyroid tissue (not recorded which). This sequence joins TRBV25-1 and TRBJ1-1, with 7 positions matching TRBD1. CDR3 loop: CASSGTEGAGTEAFF. CDR3 in DNA: TGTGCCAGCAGTGGGACGGAGGGGGCTGGGACTGAAGCTTTCTTT.